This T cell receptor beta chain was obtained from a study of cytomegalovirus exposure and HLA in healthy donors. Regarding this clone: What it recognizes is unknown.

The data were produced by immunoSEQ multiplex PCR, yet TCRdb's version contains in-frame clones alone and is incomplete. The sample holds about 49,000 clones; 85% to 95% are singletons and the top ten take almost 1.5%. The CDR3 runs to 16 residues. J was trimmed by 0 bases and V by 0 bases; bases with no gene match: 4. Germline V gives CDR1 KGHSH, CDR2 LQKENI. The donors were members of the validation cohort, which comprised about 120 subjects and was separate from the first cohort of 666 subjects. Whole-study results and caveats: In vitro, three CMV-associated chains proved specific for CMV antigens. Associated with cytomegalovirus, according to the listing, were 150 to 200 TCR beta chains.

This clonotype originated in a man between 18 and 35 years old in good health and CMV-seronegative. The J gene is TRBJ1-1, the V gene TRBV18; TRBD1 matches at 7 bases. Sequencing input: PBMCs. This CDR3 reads CASSPPIRGMNTEAFF. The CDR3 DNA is TGTGCCAGCTCACCACCGATCAGGGGGATGAACACTGAAGCTTTCTTT.